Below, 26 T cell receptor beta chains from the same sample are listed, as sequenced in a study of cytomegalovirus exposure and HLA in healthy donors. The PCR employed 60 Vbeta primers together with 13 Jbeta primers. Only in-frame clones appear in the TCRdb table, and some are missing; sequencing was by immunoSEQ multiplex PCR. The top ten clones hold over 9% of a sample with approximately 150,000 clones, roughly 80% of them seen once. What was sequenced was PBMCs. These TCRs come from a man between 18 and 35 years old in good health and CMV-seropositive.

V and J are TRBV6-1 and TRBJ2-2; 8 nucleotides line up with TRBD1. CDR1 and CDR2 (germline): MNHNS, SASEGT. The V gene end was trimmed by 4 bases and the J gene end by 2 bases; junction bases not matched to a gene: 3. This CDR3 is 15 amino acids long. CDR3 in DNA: TGTGCCAGCAGTGCGGACAGGGCTAACACCGGGGAGCTGTTTTTT. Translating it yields CASSADRANTGELFF.

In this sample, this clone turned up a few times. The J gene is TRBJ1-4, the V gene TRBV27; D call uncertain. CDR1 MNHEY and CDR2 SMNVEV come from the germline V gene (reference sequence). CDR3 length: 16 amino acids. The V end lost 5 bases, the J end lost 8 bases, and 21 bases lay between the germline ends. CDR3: CASSRGGNLIREKLFF. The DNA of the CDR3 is TGTGCCAGCAGTCGAGGAGGGAACCTCATCCGGGAAAAACTGTTTTTT.

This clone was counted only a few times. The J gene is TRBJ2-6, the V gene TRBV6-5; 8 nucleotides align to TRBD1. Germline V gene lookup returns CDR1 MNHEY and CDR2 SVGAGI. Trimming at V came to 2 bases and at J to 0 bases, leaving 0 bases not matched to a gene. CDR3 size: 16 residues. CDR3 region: CASSYTGGSGANVLTF. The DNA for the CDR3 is TGTGCCAGCAGTTACACAGGGGGCTCTGGGGCCAACGTCCTGACTTTC.

The CDR3 is CASSLEEVTRQFF. The CDR3 nucleotides read TGTGCCAGCAGCTTGGAAGAGGTTACACGGCAGTTCTTC. V gene TRBV7-8 combines with J gene TRBJ2-1; the D is unclear. V lost 3 bases and J lost 12, with 15 bases in between. The germline V gene encodes CDR1 SGHVS and CDR2 FQNEAQ. The CDR3 loop spans 13 amino acids.

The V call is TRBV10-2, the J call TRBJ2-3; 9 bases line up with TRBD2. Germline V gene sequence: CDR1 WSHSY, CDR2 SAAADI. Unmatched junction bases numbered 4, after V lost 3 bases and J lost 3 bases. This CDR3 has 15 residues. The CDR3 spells CASSDAGGNTDTQYF. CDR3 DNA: TGCGCCAGCAGTGATGCGGGAGGGAATACAGATACGCAGTATTTT.

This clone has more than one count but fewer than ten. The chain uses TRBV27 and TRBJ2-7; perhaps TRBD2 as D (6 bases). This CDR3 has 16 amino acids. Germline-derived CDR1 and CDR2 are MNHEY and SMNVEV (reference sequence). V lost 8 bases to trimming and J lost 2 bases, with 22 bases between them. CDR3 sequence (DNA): TGTGCCAGCTCCGCAAAGGAGGGGTGGGAACCCTACGAGCAGTACTTC. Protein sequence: CASSAKEGWEPYEQYF.

For the CDR3, the DNA is TGTGCCAGTAGTATCCCAGGGGGCACTGAAGCTTTCTTT. Its translation is CASSIPGGTEAFF. The chain couples TRBV19 to TRBJ1-1; 7 positions match TRBD1. The CDR3 loop spans 13 amino acids. Trimming took 3 bases from V and 4 from J; bases not matched to a gene: 2. Germline loops: CDR1 LNHDA, CDR2 SQIVND (reference sequence).

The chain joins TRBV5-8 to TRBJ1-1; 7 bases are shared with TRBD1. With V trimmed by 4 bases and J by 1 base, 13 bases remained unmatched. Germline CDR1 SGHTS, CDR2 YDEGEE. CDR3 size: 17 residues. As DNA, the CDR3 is TGTGCCAGCAGCCTCACAGGGGTGAGGGCAGGGAACACTGAAGCTTTCTTT. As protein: CASSLTGVRAGNTEAFF.

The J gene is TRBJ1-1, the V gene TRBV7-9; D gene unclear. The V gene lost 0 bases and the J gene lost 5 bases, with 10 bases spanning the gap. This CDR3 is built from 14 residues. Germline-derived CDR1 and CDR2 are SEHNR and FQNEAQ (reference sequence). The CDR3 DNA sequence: TGTGCCAGCAGCTTAGCGGGAGTGCGGACTGAAGCTTTCTTT. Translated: CASSLAGVRTEAFF. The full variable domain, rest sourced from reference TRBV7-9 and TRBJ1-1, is DTGVSQNPRHKITKRGQNVTFRCDPISEHNRLYWYRQTLGQGPEFLTYFQNEAQLEKSRLLSDRFSAERPKGSFSTLEIQRTEQGDSAMYLCASSLAGVRTEAFFGQGTRLTVV.

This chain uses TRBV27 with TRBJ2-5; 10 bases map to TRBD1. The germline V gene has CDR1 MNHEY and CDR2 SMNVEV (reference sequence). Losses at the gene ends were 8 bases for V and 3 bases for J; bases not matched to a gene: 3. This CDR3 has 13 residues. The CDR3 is CASRDRGEETQYF. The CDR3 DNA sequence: TGTGCCAGCCGGGACAGGGGTGAAGAGACCCAGTACTTC.

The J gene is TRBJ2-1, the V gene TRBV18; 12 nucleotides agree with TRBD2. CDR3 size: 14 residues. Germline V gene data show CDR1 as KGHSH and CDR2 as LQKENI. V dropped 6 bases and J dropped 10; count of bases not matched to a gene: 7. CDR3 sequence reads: CASSGLAGRREQFF. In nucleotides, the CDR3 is TGTGCCAGCTCTGGACTAGCGGGACGACGGGAGCAGTTCTTC.

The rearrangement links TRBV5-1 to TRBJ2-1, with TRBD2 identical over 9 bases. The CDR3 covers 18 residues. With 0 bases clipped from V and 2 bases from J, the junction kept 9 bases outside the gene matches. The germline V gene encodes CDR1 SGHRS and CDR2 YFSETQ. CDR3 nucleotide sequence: TGCGCCAGCAGCTTGGGACTAGCGGAAGGCGTACCCTACAATGAGCAGTTCTTC. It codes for CASSLGLAEGVPYNEQFF.

As DNA, the CDR3 is TGTGCCAGCAGTTCTGCCACAAAAATCCCCCGGGAGTATAATTCACCCCTCCACTTT. Its translation is CASSSATKIPREYNSPLHF. The V gene is TRBV28, the J gene TRBJ1-6; D gene unclear. From germline, CDR1 is MDHEN and CDR2 SYDVKM. CDR3 length equals 19 residues. The V and J ends lost 4 bases and 4 bases respectively, with 23 bases between them.

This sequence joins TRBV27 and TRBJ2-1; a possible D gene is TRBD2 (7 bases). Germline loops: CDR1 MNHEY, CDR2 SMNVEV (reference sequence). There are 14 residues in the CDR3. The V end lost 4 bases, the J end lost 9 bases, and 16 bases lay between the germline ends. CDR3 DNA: TGTGCCAGCAGTTCCACCAAGAGGGGGGGTGAGCAGTTCTTC. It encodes CASSSTKRGGEQFF.

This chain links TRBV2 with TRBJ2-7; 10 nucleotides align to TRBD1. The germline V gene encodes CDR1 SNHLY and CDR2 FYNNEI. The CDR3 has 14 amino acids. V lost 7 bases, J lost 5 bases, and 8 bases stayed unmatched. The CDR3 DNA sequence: TGTGCCAGCAAGATGGGGACAGGGGAGAACGAGCAGTACTTC. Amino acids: CASKMGTGENEQYF.

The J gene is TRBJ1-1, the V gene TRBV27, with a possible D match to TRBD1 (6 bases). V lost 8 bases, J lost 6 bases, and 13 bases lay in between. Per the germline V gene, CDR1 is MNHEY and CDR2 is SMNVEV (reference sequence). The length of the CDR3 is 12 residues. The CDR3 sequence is CASGRNRAEAFF. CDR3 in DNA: TGTGCCAGCGGACGTAACAGGGCTGAAGCTTTCTTT.

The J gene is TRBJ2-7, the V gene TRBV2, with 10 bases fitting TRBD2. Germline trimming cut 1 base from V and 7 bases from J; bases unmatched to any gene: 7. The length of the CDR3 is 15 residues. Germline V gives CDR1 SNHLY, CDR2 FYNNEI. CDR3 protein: CASSEGTSGAFEQYF. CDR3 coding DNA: TGTGCCAGCAGTGAAGGGACTAGCGGCGCCTTTGAGCAGTACTTC. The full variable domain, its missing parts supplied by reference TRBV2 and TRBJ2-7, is EPEVTQTPSHQVTQMGQEVILRCVPISNHLYFYWYRQILGQKVEFLVSFYNNEISEKSEIFDDQFSVERPDGSNFTLKIRSTKLEDSAMYFCASSEGTSGAFEQYFGPGTRLTVT.

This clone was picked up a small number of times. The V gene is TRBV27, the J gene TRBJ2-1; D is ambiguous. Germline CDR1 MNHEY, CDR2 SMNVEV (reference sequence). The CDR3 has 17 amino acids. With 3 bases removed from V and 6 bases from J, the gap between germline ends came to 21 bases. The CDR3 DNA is TGTGCCAGCAGTTTCAGGCCCCAGTCACCAACTGGCAATGAGCAGTTCTTC. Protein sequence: CASSFRPQSPTGNEQFF.

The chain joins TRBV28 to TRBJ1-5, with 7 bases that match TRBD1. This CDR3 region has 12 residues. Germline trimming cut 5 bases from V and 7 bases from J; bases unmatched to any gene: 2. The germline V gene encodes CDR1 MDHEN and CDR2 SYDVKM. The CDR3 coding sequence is TGTGCCAGCAGTACACAGGGGCAGCCCCAGCATTTT. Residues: CASSTQGQPQHF.

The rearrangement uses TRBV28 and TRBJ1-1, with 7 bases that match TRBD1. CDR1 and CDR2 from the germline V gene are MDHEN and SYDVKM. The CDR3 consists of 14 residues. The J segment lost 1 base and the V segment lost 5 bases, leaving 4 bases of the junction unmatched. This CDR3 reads CASSEQGTNTEAFF. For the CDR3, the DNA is TGTGCCAGCAGTGAACAGGGGACGAACACTGAAGCTTTCTTT.

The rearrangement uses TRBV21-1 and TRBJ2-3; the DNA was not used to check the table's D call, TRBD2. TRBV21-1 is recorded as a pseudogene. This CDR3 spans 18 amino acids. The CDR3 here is CASTPLRRGSWTDDTQYF. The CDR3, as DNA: TGTGCCAGCACCCCACTCCGCCGGGGATCCTGGACCGACGATACGCAGTATTTT.

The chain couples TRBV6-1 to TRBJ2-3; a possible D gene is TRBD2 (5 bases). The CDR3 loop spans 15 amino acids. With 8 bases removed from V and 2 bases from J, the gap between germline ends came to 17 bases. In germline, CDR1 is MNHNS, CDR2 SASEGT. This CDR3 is CASELEELPTDTQYF. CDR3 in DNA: TGTGCCAGCGAACTAGAAGAGCTCCCCACAGATACGCAGTATTTT.

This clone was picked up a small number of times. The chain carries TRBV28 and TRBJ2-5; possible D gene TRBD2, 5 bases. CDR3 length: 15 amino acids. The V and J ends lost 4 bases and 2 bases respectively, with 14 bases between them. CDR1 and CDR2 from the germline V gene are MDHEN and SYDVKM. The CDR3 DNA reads TGTGCCAGCAGTTACCCGGGGTCCCTACAAGAGACCCAGTACTTC. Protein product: CASSYPGSLQETQYF.

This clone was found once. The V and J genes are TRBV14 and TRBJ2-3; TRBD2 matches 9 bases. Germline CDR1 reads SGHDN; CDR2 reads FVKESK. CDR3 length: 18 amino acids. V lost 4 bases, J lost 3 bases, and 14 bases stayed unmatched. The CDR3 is CASSPIGAGTSLTDTQYF. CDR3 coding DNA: TGTGCCAGCAGCCCCATTGGGGCCGGGACTAGCCTTACAGATACGCAGTATTTT.

CDR3 amino acids: CASSFWTANTGELFF. The CDR3 nucleotides are TGTGCCAGCAGTTTTTGGACAGCGAACACCGGGGAGCTGTTTTTT. The chain couples TRBV27 to TRBJ2-2; possible D gene TRBD1, 6 bases. V lost 3 bases and J lost 0, with 8 bases in between. Germline V lookup: CDR1 MNHEY, CDR2 SMNVEV (reference sequence). This CDR3 comprises 15 residues.

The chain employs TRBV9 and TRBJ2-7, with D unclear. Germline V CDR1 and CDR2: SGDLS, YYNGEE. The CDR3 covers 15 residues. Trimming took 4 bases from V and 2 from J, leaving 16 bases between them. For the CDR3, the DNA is TGTGCCAGCAGCCCCCGGCTAGGCACCGCCTACGAGCAGTACTTC. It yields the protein CASSPRLGTAYEQYF.